The T cell receptor (beta chain) under discussion was sequenced for a study of siplizumab effects on memory and regulatory T cells. Regarding the study as a whole: Mappable alloreactive CD4+ clones came from Treg cells about 65% of the time on average with siplizumab, against 25% to 30% in controls.

Regarding this clone: Its antigen is unknown.

Data came from immunoSEQ multiplex PCR; TCRdb stores just in-frame clones and leaves some out. The sample yields about 91,000 clones, approximately 93% seen once. Unmatched junction bases numbered 6, after V lost 5 bases and J lost 6 bases. Germline CDR1 reads SGHAT; CDR2 reads FQDESV (reference sequence). CDR3 length: 14 residues. The chain links TRBV11-1 to TRBJ2-5; 10 bases align to TRBD1. Sample: CD8+ T cells sorted from blood. The receptor was derived from a human donor in good health. DNA for the CDR3: TGTGCCAGCAGCCCCCGGGACAGGGGTAAGACCCAGTACTTC. Amino acid sequence: CASSPRDRGKTQYF.